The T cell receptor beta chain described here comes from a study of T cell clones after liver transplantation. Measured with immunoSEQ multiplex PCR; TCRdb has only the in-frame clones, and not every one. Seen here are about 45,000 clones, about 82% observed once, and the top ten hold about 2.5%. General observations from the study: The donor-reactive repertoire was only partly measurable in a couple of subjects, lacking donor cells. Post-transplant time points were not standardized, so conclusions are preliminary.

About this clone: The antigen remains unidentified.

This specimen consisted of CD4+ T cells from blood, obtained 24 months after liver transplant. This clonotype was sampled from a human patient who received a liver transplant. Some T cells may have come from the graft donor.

The chain's CDR3 is CASSQVTGGSGYTF. CDR3 coding DNA: TGTGCCAGCAGCCAAGTCACAGGGGGCAGTGGCTACACCTTC. The chain recombines TRBV14 with TRBJ1-2, with 9 bases lining up with TRBD1. Trimming removed 1 base from V and 7 bases from J; junction bases left unmatched: 4. Germline assignment: CDR1 SGHDN and CDR2 FVKESK. This CDR3 is built from 14 residues.